This is a list of T cell receptor beta chains from one sample in a study of cytomegalovirus exposure and HLA in healthy donors. Method: immunoSEQ multiplex PCR; TCRdb's copy keeps in-frame clones and lacks some. The profile shows about 130,000 clones, 65% to 90% of them singletons. Sample: PBMCs. The receptor source for this set is a man younger than 35 in good health and CMV-seronegative. CDR3s include the opening cysteine and the closing phenylalanine or tryptophan. Each record gives: D gene, J gene, V gene, clone size, CDR3 DNA, CDR3 protein. A D gene is named only where the DNA matches it firmly. Clone size is given for some rows only: seen once, a few or many times, or a class if the clone is expanded.

>.|TRBJ1-1|TRBV4-1|.
TGCGCCAGCAGCCAAGAAGAAATCCACAGGGCACGGAACACTGAAGCTTTCTTT
CASSQEEIHRARNTEAFF
>.|TRBJ1-5|TRBV6-5|.
TGTGCCAGCACCCGGACTCAAGGCAATCAGCCCCAGCATTTT
CASTRTQGNQPQHF
>.|TRBJ1-6|TRBV6-5|once
TGTGCCAGCAGTTACTCGAGGGGGTCGGCGAATTCACCCCTCCACTTT
CASSYSRGSANSPLHF
>TRBD2|TRBJ2-1|TRBV7-2|once
TGTGCCAGCAGCCGAAGCGGGGGGCCCTACAATGAGCAGTTCTTC
CASSRSGGPYNEQFF
>.|TRBJ1-3|TRBV6-5|.
TGTGCCAGCAGTTACTCGATCGGCTCTGGAAACACCATATATTTT
CASSYSIGSGNTIYF
>.|TRBJ1-1|TRBV19|.
TGTGCCAGTAGCCGAACTAGGGCGGAAGCTTTCTTT
CASSRTRAEAFF
>.|TRBJ1-5|TRBV28|.
TGTGCCAGCAGTCCCGGGAATTCCAATCAGCCCCAGCATTTT
CASSPGNSNQPQHF
>.|TRBJ1-5|TRBV4-1|.
TGCGCCAGCAGCCAAACACAGGGAAATCAGCCCCAGCATTTT
CASSQTQGNQPQHF
>.|TRBJ2-1|TRBV29-1|.
TGTTCCATGGGGCTAGACTGGGCGGCCAATGAGCAGTTCTTC
CSMGLDWAANEQFF
>.|TRBJ1-1|TRBV29-1|.
TGCAGCGTCTCGGACAGATCAGGGACTGAAGCTTTCTTT
CSVSDRSGTEAFF
>TRBD1|TRBJ1-2|TRBV15|.
TGTGCCACCAGCAGAGTGTTGGGACAGGGGAACTATGGCTACACCTTC
CATSRVLGQGNYGYTF
>.|TRBJ2-4|TRBV28|.
TGTGCCAGCATCCCTGCACAGGTAGCCAAAAACATTCAGTACTTC
CASIPAQVAKNIQYF
>.|TRBJ1-6|TRBV9|.
TGTGCCAGCAGCGTCGGACAGCATAATTCACCCCTCCACTTT
CASSVGQHNSPLHF
>TRBD1|TRBJ1-1|TRBV5-6|.
TGTGCCAGCAGCCCCGGGACAGGGGGAGCTGAAGCTTTCTTT
CASSPGTGGAEAFF
>.|TRBJ1-1|TRBV4-1|few
TGCGCCAGCAGCCAACCCGGGATGGGGAGTGCCACTGAAGCTTTCTTT
CASSQPGMGSATEAFF
>.|TRBJ2-1|TRBV5-1|.
TGCGCCAGCGGCGAAATCGGGGTTAATGAGCAGTTCTTC
CASGEIGVNEQFF
>.|TRBJ2-2|TRBV7-2|.
TGTGCCAGCAGTTCAGAAGGGGTAACCGGGGAGCTGTTTTTT
CASSSEGVTGELFF
>.|TRBJ2-1|TRBV10-3|.
TGTGCCATCAGTGAGCCGGCGGGGAGAGGCTACAATGAGCAGTTCTTC
CAISEPAGRGYNEQFF
>.|TRBJ2-1|TRBV25-1|.
TGTGCCAGCGGAGAGGTAGGTTCCTATAATGAGCAGTTCTTC
CASGEVGSYNEQFF
>TRBD1|TRBJ2-7|TRBV7-9|.
TGTGCCAGCAGCCCAACACGGGACAGGGGAACCTACGAGCAGTACTTC
CASSPTRDRGTYEQYF
>.|TRBJ1-1|TRBV11-3|.
TGTGCCAGCAGCAGCCGTTCGACCCCAGGTGGTCCTGAAGCTTTCTTT
CASSSRSTPGGPEAFF
>.|TRBJ2-7|TRBV9|.
TGTGCCAGCAGCGTACTAGGGGACACCTACGAGCAGTACTTC
CASSVLGDTYEQYF
>.|TRBJ1-3|TRBV29-1|.
TGCAGCGGCCATACCCGTAGTGGAAACACCATATATTTT
CSGHTRSGNTIYF
>.|TRBJ1-1|TRBV9|.
TGTGCCAGCAGCCCACGAGTTCCCACTGAAGCTTTCTTT
CASSPRVPTEAFF
>.|TRBJ2-7|TRBV7-9|.
TGTGCCAGCAGCCCACCACGACAGTCCGGGTCTGGGAACGAGCAGTACTTC
CASSPPRQSGSGNEQYF
>.|TRBJ1-2|TRBV16|.
TGTGCCAGCAGCCAAAGCATCAGGGCTGGCTACACCTTC
CASSQSIRAGYTF
>.|TRBJ1-2|TRBV6-5|.
TGTGCCAGCAGCCTCACAGACAGCAACTATGGCTACACCTTC
CASSLTDSNYGYTF
>TRBD2|TRBJ2-3|TRBV4-3|.
TGCGCCAGCAGCGGCGGGGGGGCCCTCCCAGATACGCAGTATTTT
CASSGGGALPDTQYF
>.|TRBJ1-1|TRBV30|.
TGTGCCTGGAGGCTGGCAGGGTTGGACACTGAAGCTTTCTTT
CAWRLAGLDTEAFF
>.|TRBJ1-3|TRBV5-1|few
TGCGCCAGCAGCTTGGGGCAGAATGGAAACACCATATATTTT
CASSLGQNGNTIYF
>.|TRBJ2-2|TRBV9|once
TGTGCCAGCAGCGTTGGGGGGTTTAACACCGGGGAGCTGTTTTTT
CASSVGGFNTGELFF
>.|TRBJ1-2|TRBV7-2|.
TGTGCCAGCAGCTTAGGAGTAATCGTCACACGGAGAGATGGCTACACCTTC
CASSLGVIVTRRDGYTF
>.|TRBJ1-2|TRBV4-1|.
TGCGCCAGCAGCCTTCAAATGGACAGCAAGTTCTATGGCTACACCTTC
CASSLQMDSKFYGYTF
>.|TRBJ1-2|TRBV7-9|.
TGTGCCAGCAGACCTGACAGGTCTGGATATGGCTACACCTTC
CASRPDRSGYGYTF
>TRBD1|TRBJ1-4|TRBV30|.
TGTGCCTGGAGTGTCCAACCGGGACAGGTTCGGGCCGGGACTAATGAAAAACTGTTTTTT
CAWSVQPGQVRAGTNEKLFF
>.|TRBJ1-4|TRBV5-1|.
TGCGCCAGCAGCTTGGTGGGGGGTTATAATGAAAAACTGTTTTTT
CASSLVGGYNEKLFF
>TRBD2|TRBJ2-3|TRBV4-1|.
TGCGCCAGCAGCGGGACTAGCGGGTCCACAGATACGCAGTATTTT
CASSGTSGSTDTQYF
>.|TRBJ2-3|TRBV7-9|.
TGTGCCAGCAGCCCTACTCGGGGCACAGATACGCAGTATTTT
CASSPTRGTDTQYF
>.|TRBJ1-2|TRBV4-1|once
TGCGCCAGCAGCCAAGAATTGAGTCCTATCGGCTACACCTTC
CASSQELSPIGYTF
>.|TRBJ1-2|TRBV7-2|few
TGTGCCAGCAGCTTTGGGGCAGACTATGGCTACACCTTC
CASSFGADYGYTF
>TRBD1|TRBJ1-2|TRBV30|.
TGTGCCTGGAGTGAGGGGGCATTGTCAGGGTATGGCTACACCTTC
CAWSEGALSGYGYTF
>TRBD2|TRBJ2-3|TRBV30|.
TGTGCCTGGAGTTTCGGACTAGCGGGACCCACAGATACGCAGTATTTT
CAWSFGLAGPTDTQYF
>TRBD1|TRBJ1-5|TRBV29-1|.
TGCAGCGGGTCGACAGGGGGGAATCAGCCCCAGCATTTT
CSGSTGGNQPQHF
>TRBD1|TRBJ1-2|TRBV4-2|.
TGTGCCAGCAGCCTTTCAAGTGCCCAGGGGGCAGTTGGCTACACCTTC
CASSLSSAQGAVGYTF
>TRBD1|TRBJ1-2|TRBV27|.
TGTGCCAGCAGCCCCGCAGGGGGCGATGGCTACACCTTC
CASSPAGGDGYTF
>.|TRBJ1-3|TRBV9|.
TGTGCCAGCAGCCCCCGACAGCTCTCTGGAAACACCATATATTTT
CASSPRQLSGNTIYF
>TRBD1|TRBJ2-7|TRBV4-3|.
TGCGCCAGCAGCCGGAGTAGGGACAGGACTTCCTACGAGCAGTACTTC
CASSRSRDRTSYEQYF
>.|TRBJ2-7|TRBV10-2|.
TGCGCCAGCAGTGAGTCGGTCAGGGACTACGAGCAGTACTTC
CASSESVRDYEQYF
>.|TRBJ2-1|TRBV2|.
TGTGCCAGCAGGGTGGTGACAGGCTACAATGAGCAGTTCTTC
CASRVVTGYNEQFF
>.|TRBJ2-3|TRBV4-1|.
TGCGCCAGCAGCCAGGGCAGTACAAACACAGATACGCAGTATTTT
CASSQGSTNTDTQYF
>.|TRBJ2-7|TRBV13|.
TGTGCCAGCAGCCCCTTGGAGGGTCGCTACGAGCAGTACTTC
CASSPLEGRYEQYF
>.|TRBJ1-2|TRBV7-9|.
TGTGCCAGCAGCTTAGGAGGAGTTTATGGCTACACCTTC
CASSLGGVYGYTF